The clone carrying this TCR beta chain came up once. The data stem from a study of OX40 agonist ivuxolimab in advanced cancers. The overall study: A diagnosis of hepatocellular carcinoma, melanoma, renal cell or head and neck cancer was present in dose-escalation patients. Among those enrolled, mean age was about 58 years (range roughly 20 to 79) and about 82% were male. Prior checkpoint blockade (anti-PD-1, anti-PD-L1 or anti-CTLA-4) was permitted; 40% had it.

Germline values: CDR1 MGHRA, CDR2 YSYEKL. This CDR3 has 17 amino acids. V lost 3 bases to trimming and J lost 6 bases; unmatched junction nucleotides: 14. Measured with immunoSEQ multiplex PCR; TCRdb has only the in-frame clones, and not every one. The sample holds around 56,000 clones; around 90% are singletons and the top ten take over 8.5%. The sample here was CD4+ or CD8+ T cells sorted from blood, taken in a trial of the OX40 agonist ivuxolimab. The sequence was collected from an adult with an advanced solid tumor such as melanoma, head and neck, liver or kidney cancer. This chain connects TRBV4-1 to TRBJ2-7; 10 bases are a match to TRBD2. The CDR3 DNA follows: TGCGCCAGCAGCCACCCACAGGGTGAGGCTAGCGGGAGCGAGCAGTACTTC. Amino acids: CASSHPQGEASGSEQYF.